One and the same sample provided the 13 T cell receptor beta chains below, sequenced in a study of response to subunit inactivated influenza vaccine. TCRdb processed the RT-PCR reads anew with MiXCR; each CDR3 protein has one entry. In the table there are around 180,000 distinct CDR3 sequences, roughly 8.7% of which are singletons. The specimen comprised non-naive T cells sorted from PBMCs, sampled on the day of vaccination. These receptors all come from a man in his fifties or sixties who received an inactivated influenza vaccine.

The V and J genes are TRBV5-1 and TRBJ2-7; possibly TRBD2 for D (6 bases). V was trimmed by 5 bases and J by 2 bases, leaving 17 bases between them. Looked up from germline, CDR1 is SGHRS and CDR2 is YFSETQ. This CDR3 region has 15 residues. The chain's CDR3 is CASRDGSMGPYEQYF. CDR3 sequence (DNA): TGCGCCAGCAGGGACGGGAGTATGGGCCCCTACGAGCAGTACTTC.

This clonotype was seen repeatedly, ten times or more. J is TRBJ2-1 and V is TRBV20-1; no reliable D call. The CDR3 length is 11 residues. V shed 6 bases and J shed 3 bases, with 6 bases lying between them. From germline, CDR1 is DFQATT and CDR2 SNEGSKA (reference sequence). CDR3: CSAPIYNEQFF. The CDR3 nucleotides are TGCAGTGCCCCCATCTACAATGAGCAGTTCTTC.

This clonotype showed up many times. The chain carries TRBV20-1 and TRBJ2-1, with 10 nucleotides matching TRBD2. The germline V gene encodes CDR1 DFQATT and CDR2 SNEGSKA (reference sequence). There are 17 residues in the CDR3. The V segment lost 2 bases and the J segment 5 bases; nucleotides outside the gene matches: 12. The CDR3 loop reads CSARRGVRLAGDNEQFF. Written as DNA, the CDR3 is TGCAGTGCTAGACGGGGCGTCAGGCTAGCGGGAGACAATGAGCAGTTCTTC.

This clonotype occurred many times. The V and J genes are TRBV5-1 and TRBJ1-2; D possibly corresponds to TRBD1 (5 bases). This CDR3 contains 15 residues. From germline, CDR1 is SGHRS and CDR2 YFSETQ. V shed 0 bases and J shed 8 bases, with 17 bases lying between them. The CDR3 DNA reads TGCGCCAGCAGCTTGGCCCTCGAGGGGAGTCGGGGCTACACCTTC. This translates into CASSLALEGSRGYTF.

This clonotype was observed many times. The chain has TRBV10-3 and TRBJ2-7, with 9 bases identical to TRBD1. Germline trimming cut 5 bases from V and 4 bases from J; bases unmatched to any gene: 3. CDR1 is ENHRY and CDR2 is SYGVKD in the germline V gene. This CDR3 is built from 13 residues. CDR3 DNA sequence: TGTGCCATCAGTAGGGACAGGGTATACGAGCAGTACTTC. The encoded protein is CAISRDRVYEQYF.

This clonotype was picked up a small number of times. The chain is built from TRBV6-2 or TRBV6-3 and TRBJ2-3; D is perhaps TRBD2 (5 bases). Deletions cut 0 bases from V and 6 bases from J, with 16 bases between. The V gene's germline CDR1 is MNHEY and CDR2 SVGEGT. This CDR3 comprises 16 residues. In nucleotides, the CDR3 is TGTGCCAGCAGTTACTCTGTGACGAGGGCCAAGGATACGCAGTATTTT. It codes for CASSYSVTRAKDTQYF.

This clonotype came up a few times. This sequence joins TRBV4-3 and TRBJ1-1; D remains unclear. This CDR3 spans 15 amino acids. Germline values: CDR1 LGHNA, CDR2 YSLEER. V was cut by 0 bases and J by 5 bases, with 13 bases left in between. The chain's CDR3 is CASSQDFLGGTEAFF. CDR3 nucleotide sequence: TGCGCCAGCAGCCAAGATTTTTTGGGTGGAACTGAAGCTTTCTTT.

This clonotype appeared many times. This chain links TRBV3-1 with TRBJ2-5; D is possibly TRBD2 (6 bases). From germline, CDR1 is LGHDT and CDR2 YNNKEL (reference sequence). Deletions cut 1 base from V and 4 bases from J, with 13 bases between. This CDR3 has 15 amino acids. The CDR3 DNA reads TGTGCCAGCAGCCAAGGTATAGCGGCCGGAGAGACCCAGTACTTC. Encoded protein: CASSQGIAAGETQYF.

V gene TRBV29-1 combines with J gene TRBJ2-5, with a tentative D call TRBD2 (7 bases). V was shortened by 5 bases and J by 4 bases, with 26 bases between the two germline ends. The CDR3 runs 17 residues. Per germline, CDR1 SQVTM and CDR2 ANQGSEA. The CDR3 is CSVRGGLAREDGETQYF. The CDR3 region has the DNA TGCAGCGTTAGGGGGGGGCTAGCGAGGGAGGATGGAGAGACCCAGTACTTC.

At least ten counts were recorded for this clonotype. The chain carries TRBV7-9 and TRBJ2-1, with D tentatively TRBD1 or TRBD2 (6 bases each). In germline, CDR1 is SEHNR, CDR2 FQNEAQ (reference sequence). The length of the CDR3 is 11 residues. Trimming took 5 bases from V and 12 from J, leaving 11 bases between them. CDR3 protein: CASSQGGWQFF. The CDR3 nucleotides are TGTGCCAGCAGCCAAGGGGGGTGGCAGTTCTTC.

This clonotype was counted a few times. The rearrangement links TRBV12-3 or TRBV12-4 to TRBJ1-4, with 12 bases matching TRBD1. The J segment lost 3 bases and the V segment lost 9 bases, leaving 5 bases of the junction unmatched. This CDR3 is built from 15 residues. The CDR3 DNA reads TGTGCCAGTCGGGACAGGGGGCGGTCTAATGAAAAACTGTTTTTT. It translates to CASRDRGRSNEKLFF.

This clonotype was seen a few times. The CDR3 region has the DNA TGTGCCAGCGCCCGGTCGGGCTCCTACGAGCAGTACTTC. As protein: CASARSGSYEQYF. The chain combines TRBV6-2 or TRBV6-3 with TRBJ2-7; D not resolved. V was clipped by 8 bases and J by 0 bases, with 11 bases between them. Per the germline V gene, CDR1 is MNHEY and CDR2 is SVGEGT. This CDR3 contains 13 residues.

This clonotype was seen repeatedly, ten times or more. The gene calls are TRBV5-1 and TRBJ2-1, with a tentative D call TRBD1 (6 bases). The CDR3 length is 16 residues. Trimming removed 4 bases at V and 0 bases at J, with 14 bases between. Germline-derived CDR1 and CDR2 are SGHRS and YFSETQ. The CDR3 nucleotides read TGCGCCAGCAGCCCTGGGGACACCCTCTCCTACAATGAGCAGTTCTTC. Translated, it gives CASSPGDTLSYNEQFF.